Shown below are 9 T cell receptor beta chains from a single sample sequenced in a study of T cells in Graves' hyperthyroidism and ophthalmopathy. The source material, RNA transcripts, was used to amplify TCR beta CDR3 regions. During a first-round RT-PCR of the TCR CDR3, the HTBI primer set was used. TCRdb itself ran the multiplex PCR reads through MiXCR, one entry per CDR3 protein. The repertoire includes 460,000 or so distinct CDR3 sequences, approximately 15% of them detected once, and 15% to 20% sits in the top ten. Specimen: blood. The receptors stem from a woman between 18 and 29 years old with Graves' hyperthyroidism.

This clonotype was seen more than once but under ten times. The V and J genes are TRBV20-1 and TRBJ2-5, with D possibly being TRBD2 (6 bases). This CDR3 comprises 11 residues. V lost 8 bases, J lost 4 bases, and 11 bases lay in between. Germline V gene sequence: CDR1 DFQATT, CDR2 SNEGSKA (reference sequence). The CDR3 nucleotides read TGCAGTAGGGCGGGGCCAGAGACCCAGTACTTC. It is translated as CSRAGPETQYF.

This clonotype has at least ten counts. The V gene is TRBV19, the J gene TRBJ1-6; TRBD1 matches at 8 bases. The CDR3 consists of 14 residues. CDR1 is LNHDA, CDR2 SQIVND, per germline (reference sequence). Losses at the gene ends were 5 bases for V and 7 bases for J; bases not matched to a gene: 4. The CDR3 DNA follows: TGTGCCAGTAGTTGGGACAGGAGGAATTCACCCCTCCACTTT. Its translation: CASSWDRRNSPLHF. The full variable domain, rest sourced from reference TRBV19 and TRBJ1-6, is DGGITQSPKYLFRKEGQNVTLSCEQNLNHDAMYWYRQDPGQGLRLIYYSQIVNDFQKGDIAEGYSVSREKKESFPLTVTSAQKNPTAFYLCASSWDRRNSPLHFGNGTRLTVT.

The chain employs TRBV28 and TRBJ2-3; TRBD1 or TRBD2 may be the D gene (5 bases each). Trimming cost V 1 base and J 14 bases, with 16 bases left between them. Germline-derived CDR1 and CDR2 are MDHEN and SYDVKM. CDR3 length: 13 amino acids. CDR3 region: CASSLSVATGPYF. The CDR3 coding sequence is TGTGCCAGCAGTTTATCTGTAGCGACGGGGCCGTATTTT.

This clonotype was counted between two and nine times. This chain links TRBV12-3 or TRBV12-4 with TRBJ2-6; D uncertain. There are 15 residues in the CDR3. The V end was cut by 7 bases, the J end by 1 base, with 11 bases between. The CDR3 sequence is CASNLNPSGANVLTF. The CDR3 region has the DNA TGTGCCAGCAACTTGAACCCATCTGGGGCCAACGTCCTGACTTTC.

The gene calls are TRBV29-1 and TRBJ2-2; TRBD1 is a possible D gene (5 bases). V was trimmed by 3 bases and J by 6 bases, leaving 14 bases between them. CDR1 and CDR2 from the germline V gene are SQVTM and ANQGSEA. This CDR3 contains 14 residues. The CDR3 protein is CSVDPVQGAGELFF. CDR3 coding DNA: TGCAGCGTTGACCCGGTCCAAGGGGCCGGGGAGCTGTTTTTT.

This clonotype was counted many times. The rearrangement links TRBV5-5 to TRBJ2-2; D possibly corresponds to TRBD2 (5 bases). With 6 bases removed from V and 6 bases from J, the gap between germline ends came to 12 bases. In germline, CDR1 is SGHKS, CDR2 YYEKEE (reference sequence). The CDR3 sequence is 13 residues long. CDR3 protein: CASIARGAGELFF. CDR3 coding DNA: TGTGCCAGCATCGCTCGGGGAGCCGGGGAGCTGTTTTTT. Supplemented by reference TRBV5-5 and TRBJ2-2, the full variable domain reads DAGVTQSPTHLIKTRGQQVTLRCSPISGHKSVSWYQQVLGQGPQFIFQYYEKEERGRGNFPDRFSARQFPNYSSELNVNALLLGDSALYLCASIARGAGELFFGEGSRLTVL.

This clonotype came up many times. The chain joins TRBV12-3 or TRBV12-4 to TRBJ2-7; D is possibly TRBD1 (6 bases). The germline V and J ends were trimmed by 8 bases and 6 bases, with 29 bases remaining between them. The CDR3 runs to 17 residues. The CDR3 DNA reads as TGTGCCAGCCAGTTGGGGAAACAGGGTCGAATCGCCTGCGAGCAGTACGTC. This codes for CASQLGKQGRIACEQYV.

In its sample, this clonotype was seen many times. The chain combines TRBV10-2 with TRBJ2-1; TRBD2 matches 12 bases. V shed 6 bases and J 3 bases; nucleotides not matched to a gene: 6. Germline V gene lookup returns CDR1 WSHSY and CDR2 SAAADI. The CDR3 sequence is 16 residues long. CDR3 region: CASRGATSGSYNEQFF. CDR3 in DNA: TGCGCCAGCAGGGGCGCGACTAGCGGGAGCTACAATGAGCAGTTCTTC.

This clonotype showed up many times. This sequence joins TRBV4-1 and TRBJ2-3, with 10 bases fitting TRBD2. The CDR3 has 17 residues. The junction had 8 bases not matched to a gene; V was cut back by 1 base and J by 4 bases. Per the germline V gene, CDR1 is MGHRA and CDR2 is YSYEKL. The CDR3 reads CASSQGGSSGSADTQYF. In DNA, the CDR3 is TGCGCCAGCAGCCAAGGGGGCTCTAGCGGGAGCGCAGATACGCAGTATTTT.